The source of this TCR beta chain is a study of persistence of HIV-infected CD4 T cells. In the study overall: Donors were ART-treated; their CMV- and Gag-responding CD4+ T cells were isolated.

Stimulation used approximately 10 ug/mL lysate from CMV-infected fibroblasts. CD40L/CD69 double-negative CD45RO-high memory CD4+ T cells were collected. This was the immunoSEQ version 4 assay in survey mode. Assay used: immunoSEQ multiplex PCR; TCRdb lists only in-frame clones, some missing. The table lists 48,000 or so clones, more than 60% of them singletons. Looked up from germline, CDR1 is MNHNY and CDR2 is SVGAGI (reference sequence). The V end was cut by 7 bases, the J end by 6 bases, with 16 bases between. This CDR3 has 13 amino acids. General study results and limits: Antigen-responding cells were enriched for degenerate expanded CDR3beta sequences. TCR oligoclonality correlated with proviral oligoclonality in the same sorted populations.

Note on this clone: The antigen is unknown.

The sequencing here drew on CD4+ T cells sorted from PBMCs after roughly 18-hour stimulation, taken from a patient who received antiretroviral therapy. The chain carries TRBV6-6 and TRBJ2-7; possible D gene TRBD1, 6 bases. The clonotype was recovered from an adult man with HIV who was CMV-seropositive. The CDR3 region has the DNA TGTGCCAGCACCTCTCTTCCAGGGGCCGAGCAGTACTTC. Its protein product is CASTSLPGAEQYF.